This T cell receptor (beta chain) was sequenced in a study of blood T cell repertoires in COVID-19. As for the study in general: Acute-phase and convalescent COVID-19 samples originated in the United States, Italy and Spain. Sample material is recorded as cDNA or gDNA derived from T cells, B-cell-depleted T cells, or PBMCs.

Deletions cut 3 bases from V and 0 bases from J, with 8 bases between. The CDR3 totals 14 residues. Germline V lookup: CDR1 KGHSH, CDR2 LQKENI. This clone was counted only a few times. Original methodology: Nucleated cell number was recorded as an estimate derived from reference gene primer amplification. The protocol was immunoSEQ multiplex PCR, while the TCRdb copy is restricted to in-frame clones and leaves out a portion. V, J and clone size are those of that table, while D and trimming were read from the DNA. The data hold tens of thousands of clones, with roughly nine tenths observed a single time.

Sequenced: peripheral blood. The clonotype originates from a man in his fifties or sixties with acute or convalescent COVID-19. The V call is TRBV18, the J call TRBJ1-1; no firm D call. CDR3 nucleotide sequence: TGTGCCAGCTCACCGAACCTAATGAACACTGAAGCTTTCTTT. Protein product: CASSPNLMNTEAFF.